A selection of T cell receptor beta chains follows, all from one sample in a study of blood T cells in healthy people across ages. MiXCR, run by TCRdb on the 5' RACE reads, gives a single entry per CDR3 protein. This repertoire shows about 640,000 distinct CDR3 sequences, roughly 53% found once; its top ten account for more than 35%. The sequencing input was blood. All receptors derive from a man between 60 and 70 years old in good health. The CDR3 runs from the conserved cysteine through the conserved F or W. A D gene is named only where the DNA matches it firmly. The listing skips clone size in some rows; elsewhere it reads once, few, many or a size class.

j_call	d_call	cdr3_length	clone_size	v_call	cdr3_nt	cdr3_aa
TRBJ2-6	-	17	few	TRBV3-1	TGTGCCAGCAGCCATTCCAGGGGACACTCTGGGGCCAACGTCCTGACTTTC	CASSHSRGHSGANVLTF
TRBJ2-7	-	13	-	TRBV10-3	TGTGCCATCAGTGGCTTACAGTACAATGAGCAGTACTTC	CAISGLQYNEQYF
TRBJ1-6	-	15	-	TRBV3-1	TGTGCCAGCAGCAACCGGGGGTCCATTAATTCACCCCTCCACTTT	CASSNRGSINSPLHF
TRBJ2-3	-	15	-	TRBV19	TGTGCCAGTAGCGAGGGGTACTCTAGCACAGATACGCAGTATTTT	CASSEGYSSTDTQYF
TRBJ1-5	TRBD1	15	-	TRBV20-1	TGCAGCGCTATACAGGGGGCGGTGGACAAGCAGCCCCAGCATTTT	CSAIQGAVDKQPQHF
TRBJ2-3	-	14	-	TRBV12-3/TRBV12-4	TGTGCCAGCAGTTTCGTTTACAACACAGATACGCAGTATTTT	CASSFVYNTDTQYF
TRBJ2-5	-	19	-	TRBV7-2	TGTGCCAGCAGCCGGACAGGGACCACTCGCGGGGGGTTTCAAGAGACCCAGTACTTC	CASSRTGTTRGGFQETQYF
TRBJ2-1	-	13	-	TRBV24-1	TGTGCCACCAGTGGGGTGGGTCGAAATGAGCAGTTCTTC	CATSGVGRNEQFF
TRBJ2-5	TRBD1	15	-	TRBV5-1	TGCGCCAGCAGCTCCGGACAGGGGGCCGCGGAGACCCAGTACTTC	CASSSGQGAAETQYF
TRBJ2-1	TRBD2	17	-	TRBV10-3	TGTGCCATCAGTGGGGGACTAGCGGGGGCCCCCTACAATGAGCAGTTCTTC	CAISGGLAGAPYNEQFF
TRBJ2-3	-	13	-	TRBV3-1	TGTGCCAGCAGCCGCCAGCTTGGAGATACGCAGTATTTT	CASSRQLGDTQYF
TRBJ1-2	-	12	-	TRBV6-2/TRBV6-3	TGTGCCAGCAGTTACCGGCCCTATGGCTACACCTTC	CASSYRPYGYTF
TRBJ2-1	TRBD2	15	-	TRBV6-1	TGTGCCAGCACCCCGGGGGGGTCCGGTAGCAATGAGCAGTTCTTC	CASTPGGSGSNEQFF